The 20 T cell receptor beta chains presented below share a single source sample, sequenced in a study of PD-L1 blockade in urothelial cancer (dated 2017 in TCRdb). Per the publication, the time point label means: pretreatment peripheral blood. Library preparation used the immunoSEQ multiplex PCR assay. The table was pulled from immuneACCESS by TCRdb, which kept in-frame rearrangements only. Such tables lose some clones; where checked, under half of the loss comes from unresolved V genes, and the rest has no known cause. The sample table holds 40,000 to 50,000 clones, of which around 84% were seen once. In total, the top ten clones hold 3% to 4% of the sample. Sequencing was performed on PBMCs, taken around atezolizumab (anti-PD-L1) treatment. Receptors were obtained from a man between 65 and 80 years old with urothelial cancer.

The chain uses TRBV4-1 and TRBJ2-2, with D perhaps TRBD2 (5 bases). The CDR3 extends over 16 amino acids. Germline CDR1 is MGHRA and CDR2 is YSYEKL. Trimming took 4 bases from V and 1 from J, leaving 13 bases between them. The chain's CDR3 is CASSPWSRGNTGELFF. In nucleotides, the CDR3 is TGCGCCAGCAGCCCCTGGAGTCGGGGGAACACCGGGGAGCTGTTTTTT.

This sequence joins TRBV5-4 and TRBJ2-7; 9 bases map to TRBD1. The germline V gene has CDR1 SGHNT and CDR2 YYREEE (reference sequence). The length of the CDR3 is 14 residues. Trimming cost V 4 bases and J 3 bases; bases outside gene matches: 5. For the CDR3, the DNA is TGTGCCAGCAGCCCGGACAGGGGAGGCTACGAGCAGTACTTC. The encoded protein is CASSPDRGGYEQYF.

The V call is TRBV15, the J call TRBJ2-6; a weak D match, TRBD1 (5 bases). The V gene's germline CDR1 is LNHNV and CDR2 YYDKDF (reference sequence). Between the trimmed V and J ends, which lost 6 bases and 0 bases, there was a span of 12 bases. The CDR3 has 16 residues. The CDR3 spells CATSPRGFSGANVLTF. The CDR3 nucleotides are TGTGCCACCAGTCCTAGGGGTTTCTCTGGGGCCAACGTCCTGACTTTC.

This clone has only a few counts. The V call is TRBV7-2, the J call TRBJ2-6; D is unresolved. V gave up 7 bases and J gave up 0 bases, with 7 bases separating them. This CDR3 has 14 residues. Germline loops: CDR1 SGHTA, CDR2 FQGNSA. Here the CDR3 DNA reads TGTGCCAGCACCTCCTTCTCTGGGGCCAACGTCCTGACTTTC. Amino acids: CASTSFSGANVLTF.

The rearrangement links TRBV7-9 to TRBJ2-3; no firm D call. Trimming removed 8 bases at V and 5 bases at J, with 11 bases between. The CDR3 contains 12 residues. Germline V lookup: CDR1 SEHNR, CDR2 FQNEAQ (reference sequence). CDR3 sequence (DNA): TGTGCCAGCGCGGAAAGAGGAGATACGCAGTATTTT. Protein: CASAERGDTQYF. The variable domain in full, completed from reference TRBV7-9 and TRBJ2-3, reads DTGVSQNPRHKITKRGQNVTFRCDPISEHNRLYWYRQTLGQGPEFLTYFQNEAQLEKSRLLSDRFSAERPKGSFSTLEIQRTEQGDSAMYLCASAERGDTQYFGPGTRLTVL.

In its sample, this clone was seen once. This rearrangement joins TRBV18 to TRBJ1-2; the D gene is possibly TRBD1 (5 bases). The V end was cut by 2 bases, the J end by 3 bases, with 7 bases between. Germline V gives CDR1 KGHSH, CDR2 LQKENI. The CDR3 is made up of 13 amino acids. The CDR3, as DNA: TGTGCCAGCTCACCAGGGGCAGACTATGGCTACACCTTC. It specifies CASSPGADYGYTF. The full variable domain, with the rest looked up from reference TRBV18 and TRBJ1-2, is NAGVMQNPRHLVRRRGQEARLRCSPMKGHSHVYWYRQLPEEGLKFMVYLQKENIIDESGMPKERFSAEFPKEGPSILRIQQVVRGDSAAYFCASSPGADYGYTFGSGTRLTVV.

This chain connects TRBV28 to TRBJ2-3; D gene uncertain. Trimming stripped 6 bases from V and 6 bases from J, with 10 bases between. Germline V lookup: CDR1 MDHEN, CDR2 SYDVKM. This CDR3 comprises 12 residues. The CDR3 spells CASSVPRDTQYF. CDR3 in DNA: TGTGCCAGCAGCGTGCCCAGGGATACGCAGTATTTT.

The chain joins TRBV28 to TRBJ2-3, with D perhaps matching TRBD2 (5 bases). V lost 9 bases and J 3 bases, leaving 22 bases between the germline ends. The CDR3 is 16 amino acids. The germline CDR1 and CDR2 sequences are MDHEN and SYDVKM. This chain's CDR3 is CASRTLGPEGTDTQYF. DNA of the CDR3: TGTGCCAGTCGTACATTAGGGCCCGAGGGAACAGATACGCAGTATTTT.

The V gene is TRBV5-6, the J gene TRBJ1-3, with 10 bases lining up with TRBD1. Per germline, CDR1 SGHDT and CDR2 YYEEEE. V shed 0 bases and J 0 bases; nucleotides not matched to a gene: 3. The CDR3 runs 17 residues. The DNA for the CDR3 is TGTGCCAGCAGCTTGGGGACAGGGGGTTTCTCTGGAAACACCATATATTTT. It codes for CASSLGTGGFSGNTIYF.

V and J are TRBV10-3 and TRBJ2-7; TRBD1 is a possible D gene (5 bases). V was trimmed by 6 bases and J by 0 bases, leaving 12 bases between them. Per the germline V gene, CDR1 is ENHRY and CDR2 is SYGVKD. This CDR3 has 14 residues. This chain's CDR3 is CAIRDSRSSYEQYF. CDR3 nucleotide sequence: TGTGCCATCAGAGACAGTAGAAGCTCCTACGAGCAGTACTTC.

The chain employs TRBV30 and TRBJ1-1, with TRBD1 as a possible D gene (5 bases). Germline CDR1 and CDR2: GTSNPN and SVGIG (reference sequence). The CDR3 extends over 13 amino acids. V dropped 3 bases and J dropped 5 bases, with 13 bases sitting between them. The CDR3 spells CAWRWGDSTEAFF. The DNA for the CDR3 is TGTGCCTGGAGGTGGGGGGATTCGACTGAAGCTTTCTTT.

This clone was recorded only once. This sequence joins TRBV28 and TRBJ2-7; a weak D match, TRBD1 (5 bases). This CDR3 has 14 amino acids. V was shortened by 5 bases and J by 5 bases, with 16 bases between the two germline ends. CDR1 is MDHEN and CDR2 is SYDVKM in the germline V gene. CDR3 region: CASSQGDMVNEQYF. The CDR3 nucleotides read TGTGCCAGCAGTCAAGGGGATATGGTCAACGAGCAGTACTTC.

This chain uses TRBV7-6 with TRBJ2-3; tentative D call: TRBD1 (5 bases). The CDR3 length is 17 residues. V was trimmed by 5 bases and J by 3 bases, leaving 21 bases between them. From germline, CDR1 is SGHVS and CDR2 FNYEAQ. CDR3 DNA sequence: TGTGCCAGCAGCCCACGGACATTGCTAAGCCCTACAGATACGCAGTATTTT. Translating it yields CASSPRTLLSPTDTQYF.

The chain joins TRBV7-3 to TRBJ1-2; 8 bases line up with TRBD1. Germline CDR1 and CDR2: SGHTA and FQGTGA. V gave up 3 bases and J gave up 8 bases; unmatched junction bases: 5. The CDR3 runs to 13 residues. The CDR3 nucleotides read TGTGCCAGCAGCTTGGACAGGGTAGACGGCTACACCTTC. It specifies CASSLDRVDGYTF.

The rearrangement uses TRBV28 and TRBJ1-5; 7 bases are shared with TRBD1. Trimming cost V 3 bases and J 4 bases; bases outside gene matches: 9. The CDR3 contains 16 residues. From germline, CDR1 is MDHEN and CDR2 SYDVKM. As DNA, the CDR3 is TGTGCCAGCAGTTTTGTCGACAGGGCGGGAAATCAGCCCCAGCATTTT. It codes for CASSFVDRAGNQPQHF.

This sequence joins TRBV9 and TRBJ1-3; a weak D match, TRBD1 (6 bases). The germline V gene encodes CDR1 SGDLS and CDR2 YYNGEE. This CDR3 has 14 residues. V lost 4 bases and J lost 4, with 12 bases in between. Here the CDR3 DNA reads TGTGCCAGCAGCAGAGGGGGGGCCGGAAACACCATATATTTT. Protein sequence: CASSRGGAGNTIYF.

CDR3 in amino acids: CASSDSLNRGLGYGYTF. The CDR3 DNA is TGTGCCAGCAGTGACTCTCTTAACAGGGGATTAGGCTATGGCTACACCTTC. The V gene is TRBV6-4, the J gene TRBJ1-2, with 7 bases identical to TRBD1. Germline CDR1 is MRHNA and CDR2 is SNTAGT. The trim removed 0 bases at V and 4 bases at J, leaving 11 bases unmatched. The CDR3 extends over 17 amino acids.

CDR3 DNA: TGTGCCAGCAGTGAGGGGGGGATGGTCGCTGAAGCTTTCTTT. Amino acids: CASSEGGMVAEAFF. V and J are TRBV6-1 and TRBJ1-1, with D perhaps TRBD1 (5 bases). With 3 bases removed from V and 6 bases from J, the gap between germline ends came to 14 bases. CDR1 MNHNS and CDR2 SASEGT come from the germline V gene. The CDR3 spans 14 residues.

This sequence joins TRBV19 and TRBJ2-7, with D possibly matching TRBD2 (5 bases). There are 13 residues in the CDR3. Germline V gene sequence: CDR1 LNHDA, CDR2 SQIVND (reference sequence). Deletions cut 6 bases from V and 2 bases from J, with 11 bases between. CDR3 coding DNA: TGTGCCAGTAGCCAGACGGGAACCTACGAGCAGTACTTC. It codes for CASSQTGTYEQYF.

The V call is TRBV5-4, the J call TRBJ2-1; D might be TRBD2 (6 bases). CDR3 length equals 15 residues. V dropped 0 bases and J dropped 6 bases, with 13 bases sitting between them. Per the germline V gene, CDR1 is SGHNT and CDR2 is YYREEE (reference sequence). CDR3 amino acids: CASSLVAGSGNEQFF. Written as DNA, the CDR3 is TGTGCCAGCAGCTTGGTGGCGGGATCTGGCAATGAGCAGTTCTTC. The variable domain in full, with the rest retrieved from reference TRBV5-4 and TRBJ2-1, is ETGVTQSPTHLIKTRGQQVTLRCSSQSGHNTVSWYQQALGQGPQFIFQYYREEENGRGNFPPRFSGLQFPNYSSELNVNALELDDSALYLCASSLVAGSGNEQFFGPGTRLTVL.